This record concerns one T cell receptor (beta chain) sequence. The read comes to an end 3 residues before the CDR3 does, leaving the germline J gene to fill in the end. This record comes from a study of T cells in women clearing cervical HPV infection. Study-level information: For cases, blood was sampled a median approximately 150 days after lesion detection, interquartile range 90 to 200 days.

The protocol was immunoSEQ multiplex PCR, while the TCRdb copy is restricted to in-frame clones and leaves out a portion. The table lists approximately 12,000 clones, with approximately 22% in the top ten. The V and J ends lost 0 bases and 3 bases, in that order; junction bases with no gene match: 4. The CDR3 loop spans 16 amino acids. CDR1 MGHRA and CDR2 YSYEKL come from the germline V gene. All participants had a single incident cervical HPV16 infection, and prevalent HPV16 infections were excluded. The specimen sequenced was blood buffy coat. J is TRBJ2-7 and V is TRBV4-1, with 11 positions matching TRBD2. This sequence originates from a woman aged 18-69 years with a cervical HPV16 infection that either progressed to CIN3+ or cleared (not recorded which). This CDR3 is CASSQDGTSGLYEQYF. The CDR3 DNA, read in part, is TGCGCCAGCAGCCAAGACGGGACTAGCGGTCTCTACGAG.